This TCR beta chain was sequenced during a study of regulatory T cells in long-lasting Graves disease. Study context: Patients with new Graves' disease had used antithyroid drugs below 3 months.

This clonotype occurred many times. Time point meaning: newly diagnosed GD, antithyroid drugs for less than 3 months. From PBMCs, RNA was extracted and then used to make the TCR library. Building the TCR beta libraries relied on iRepertoire HTBI primers, and CDR3 regions underwent Arm-PCR. MiXCR was run by TCRdb on the multiplex PCR reads, yielding one entry per CDR3 protein. The sample includes about 240,000 distinct CDR3 sequences, around 20% of them seen just once. This sample comprised peripheral blood mononuclear cells (PBMCs), obtained at new diagnosis, from a patient treated with antithyroid drugs. The TCR was taken from a female donor with Graves disease.

The CDR3 here is CSAVQGSPEAFF. The CDR3 DNA is TGCAGTGCGGTACAGGGTTCACCTGAAGCTTTCTTT. The genes are TRBV20-1 and TRBJ1-1; D possibly corresponds to TRBD1 (6 bases). The CDR3 is 12 residues long. V was shortened by 6 bases and J by 6 bases, with 14 bases between the two germline ends. Germline V gene sequence: CDR1 DFQATT, CDR2 SNEGSKA (reference sequence).